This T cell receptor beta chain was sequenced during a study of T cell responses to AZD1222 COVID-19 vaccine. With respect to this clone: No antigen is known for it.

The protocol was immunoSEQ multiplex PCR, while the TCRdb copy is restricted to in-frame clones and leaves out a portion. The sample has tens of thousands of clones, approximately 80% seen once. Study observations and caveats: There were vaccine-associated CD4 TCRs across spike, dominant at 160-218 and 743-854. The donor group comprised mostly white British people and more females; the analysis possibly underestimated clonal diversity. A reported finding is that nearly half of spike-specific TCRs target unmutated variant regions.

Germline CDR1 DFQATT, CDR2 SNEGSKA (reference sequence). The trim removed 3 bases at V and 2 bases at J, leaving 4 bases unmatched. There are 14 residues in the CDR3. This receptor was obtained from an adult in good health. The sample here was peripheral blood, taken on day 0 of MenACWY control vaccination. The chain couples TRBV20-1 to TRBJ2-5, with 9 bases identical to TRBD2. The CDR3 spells CSASRSGGQETQYF. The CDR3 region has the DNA TGCAGTGCTAGTCGTAGCGGGGGACAAGAGACCCAGTACTTC.